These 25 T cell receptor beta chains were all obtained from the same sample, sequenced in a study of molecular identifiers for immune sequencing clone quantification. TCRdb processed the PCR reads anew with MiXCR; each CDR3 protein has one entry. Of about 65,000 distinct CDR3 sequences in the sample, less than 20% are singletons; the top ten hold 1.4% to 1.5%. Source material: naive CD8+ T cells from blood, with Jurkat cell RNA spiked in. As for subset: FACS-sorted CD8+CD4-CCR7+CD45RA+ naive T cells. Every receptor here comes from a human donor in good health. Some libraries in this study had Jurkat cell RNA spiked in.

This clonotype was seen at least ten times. The CDR3 reads CASSPNTGTSDTYEQYF. The CDR3 nucleotides read TGTGCCAGTAGTCCCAATACCGGGACTAGCGACACCTACGAGCAGTACTTC. J is TRBJ2-7 and V is TRBV19, with TRBD2 matching 10 bases. Trimming removed 5 bases from V and 2 bases from J; junction bases left unmatched: 12. This CDR3 region has 17 residues. The germline gives CDR1 LNHDA, CDR2 SQIVND (reference sequence).

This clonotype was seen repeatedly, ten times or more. The CDR3 DNA is TGTGCCGGACCCTCGGGGACAGGTAACTTGTACGAGCAGTACTTC. The encoded protein is CAGPSGTGNLYEQYF. This sequence joins TRBV6-2 or TRBV6-3 and TRBJ2-7; 8 nucleotides agree with TRBD1. The CDR3 runs to 15 residues. CDR1 and CDR2 (germline): MNHEY, SVGEGT. The ends lost 11 bases at V and 4 bases at J; junction bases unmatched: 16.

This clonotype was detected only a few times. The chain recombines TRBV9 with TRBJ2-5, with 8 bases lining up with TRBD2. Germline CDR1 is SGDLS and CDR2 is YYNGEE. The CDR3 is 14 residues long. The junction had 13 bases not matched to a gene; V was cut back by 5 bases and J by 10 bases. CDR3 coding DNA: TGTGCCAGCAGTGAGTCGGGGGGGGCTGGCATCCAGTACTTC. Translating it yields CASSESGGAGIQYF.

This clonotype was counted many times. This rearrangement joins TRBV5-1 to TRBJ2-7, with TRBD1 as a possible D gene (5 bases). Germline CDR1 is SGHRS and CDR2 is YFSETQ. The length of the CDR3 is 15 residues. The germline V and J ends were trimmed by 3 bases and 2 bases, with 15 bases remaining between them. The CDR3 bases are TGCGCCAGCAGCTGGACGTGGGGCCTGACCTACGAGCAGTACTTC. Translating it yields CASSWTWGLTYEQYF. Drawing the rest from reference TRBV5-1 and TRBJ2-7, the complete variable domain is KAGVTQTPRYLIKTRGQQVTLSCSPISGHRSVSWYQQTPGQGLQFLFEYFSETQRNKGNFPGRFSGRQFSNSRSEMNVSTLELGDSALYLCASSWTWGLTYEQYFGPGTRLTVT.

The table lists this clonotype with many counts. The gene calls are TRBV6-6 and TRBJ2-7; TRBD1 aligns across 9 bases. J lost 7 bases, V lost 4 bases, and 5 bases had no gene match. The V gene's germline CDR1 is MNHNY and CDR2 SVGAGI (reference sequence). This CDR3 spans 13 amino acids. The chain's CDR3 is CASSSWTGEEQYF. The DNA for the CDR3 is TGTGCCAGCAGTTCCTGGACAGGGGAAGAGCAGTACTTC.

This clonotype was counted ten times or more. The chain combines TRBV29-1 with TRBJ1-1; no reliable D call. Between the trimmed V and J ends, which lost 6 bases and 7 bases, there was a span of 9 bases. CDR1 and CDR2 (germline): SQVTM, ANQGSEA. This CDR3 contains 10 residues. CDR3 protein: CSVHMIEAFF. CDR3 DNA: TGCAGCGTCCACATGATTGAAGCTTTCTTT.

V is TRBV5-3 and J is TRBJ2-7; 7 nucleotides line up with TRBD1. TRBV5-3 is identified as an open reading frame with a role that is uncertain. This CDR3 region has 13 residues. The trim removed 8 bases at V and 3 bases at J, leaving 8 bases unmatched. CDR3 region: CASIMDRLYEQYF. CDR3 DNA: TGTGCCAGCATCATGGACAGGCTCTACGAGCAGTACTTC.

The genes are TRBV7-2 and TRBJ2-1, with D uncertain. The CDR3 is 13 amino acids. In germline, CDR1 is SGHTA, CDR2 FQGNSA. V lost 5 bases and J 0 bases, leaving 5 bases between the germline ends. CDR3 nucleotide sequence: TGTGCCAGCAGCCCCCACTCCTACAATGAGCAGTTCTTC. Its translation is CASSPHSYNEQFF.

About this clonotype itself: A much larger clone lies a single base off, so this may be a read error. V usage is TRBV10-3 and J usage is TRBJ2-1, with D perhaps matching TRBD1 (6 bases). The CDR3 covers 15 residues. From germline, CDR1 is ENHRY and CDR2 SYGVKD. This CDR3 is CATSERNQGKDEQFF. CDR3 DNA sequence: TGTGCCACCAGTGAGAGAAATCAGGGGAAGGATGAGCAGTTCTTC.

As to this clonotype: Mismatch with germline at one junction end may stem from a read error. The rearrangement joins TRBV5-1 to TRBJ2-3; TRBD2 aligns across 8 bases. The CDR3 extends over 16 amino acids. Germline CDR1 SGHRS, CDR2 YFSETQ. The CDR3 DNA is TGCGCCAGCAGCCCTCACACCGGGAGGGCCACAGATACGCAGTACTTT. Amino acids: CASSPHTGRATDTQYF. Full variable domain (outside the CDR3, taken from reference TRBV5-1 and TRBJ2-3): KAGVTQTPRYLIKTRGQQVTLSCSPISGHRSVSWYQQTPGQGLQFLFEYFSETQRNKGNFPGRFSGRQFSNSRSEMNVSTLELGDSALYLCASSPHTGRATDTQYFGPGTRLTVL.

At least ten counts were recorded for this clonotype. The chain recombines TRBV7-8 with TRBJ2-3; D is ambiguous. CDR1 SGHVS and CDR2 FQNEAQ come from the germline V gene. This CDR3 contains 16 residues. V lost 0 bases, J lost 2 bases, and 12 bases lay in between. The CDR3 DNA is TGTGCCAGCAGCTTAGCGATGGTTGGCTACACAGATACGCAGTATTTT. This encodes CASSLAMVGYTDTQYF.

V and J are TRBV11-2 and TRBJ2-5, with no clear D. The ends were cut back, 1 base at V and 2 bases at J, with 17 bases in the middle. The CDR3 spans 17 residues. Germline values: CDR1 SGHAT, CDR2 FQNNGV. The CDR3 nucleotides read TGTGCCAGCAGCTTAGGTTCGGTCCTACACATACAAGAGACCCAGTACTTC. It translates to CASSLGSVLHIQETQYF.

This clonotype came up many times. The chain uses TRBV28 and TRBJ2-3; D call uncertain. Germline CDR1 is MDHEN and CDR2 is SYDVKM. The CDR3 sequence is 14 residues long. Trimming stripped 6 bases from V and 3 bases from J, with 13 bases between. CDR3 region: CASRPFVTTDTQYF. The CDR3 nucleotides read TGTGCCAGCAGACCTTTTGTGACAACAGATACGCAGTATTTT.

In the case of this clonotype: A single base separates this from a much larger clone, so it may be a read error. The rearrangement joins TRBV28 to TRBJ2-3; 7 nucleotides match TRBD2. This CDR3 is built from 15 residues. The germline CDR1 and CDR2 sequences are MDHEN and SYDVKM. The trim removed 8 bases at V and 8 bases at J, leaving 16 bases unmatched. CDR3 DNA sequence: TGTGCCAGCGTTCGCGCGGGAGAAGGGTTAGGTACGCAGTATTTT. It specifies CASVRAGEGLGTQYF.

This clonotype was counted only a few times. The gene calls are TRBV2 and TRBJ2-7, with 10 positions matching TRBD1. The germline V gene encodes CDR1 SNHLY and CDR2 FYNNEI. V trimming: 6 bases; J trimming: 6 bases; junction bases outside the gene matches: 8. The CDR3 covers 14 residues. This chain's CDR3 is CASRWDRGTVEQYF. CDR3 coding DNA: TGTGCCAGCAGATGGGACAGGGGAACGGTCGAGCAGTACTTC. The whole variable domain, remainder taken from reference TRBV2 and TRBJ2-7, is EPEVTQTPSHQVTQMGQEVILRCVPISNHLYFYWYRQILGQKVEFLVSFYNNEISEKSEIFDDQFSVERPDGSNFTLKIRSTKLEDSAMYFCASRWDRGTVEQYFGPGTRLTVT.

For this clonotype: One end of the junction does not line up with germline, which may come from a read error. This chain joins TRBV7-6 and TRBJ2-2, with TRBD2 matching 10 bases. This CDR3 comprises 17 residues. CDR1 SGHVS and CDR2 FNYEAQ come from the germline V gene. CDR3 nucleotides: TGTGGCAGCAGCCGGCTAGCGGGAGATTATGGCACCGGGGTGCTGTTTTTT. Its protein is CGSSRLAGDYGTGVLFF. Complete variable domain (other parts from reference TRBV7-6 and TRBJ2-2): GAGVSQSPRYKVTKRGQDVALRCDPISGHVSLYWYRQALGQGPEFLTYFNYEAQQDKSGLPNDRFSAERPEGSISTLTIQRTEQRDSAMYRCGSSRLAGDYGTGVLFFGEGSRLTVL.

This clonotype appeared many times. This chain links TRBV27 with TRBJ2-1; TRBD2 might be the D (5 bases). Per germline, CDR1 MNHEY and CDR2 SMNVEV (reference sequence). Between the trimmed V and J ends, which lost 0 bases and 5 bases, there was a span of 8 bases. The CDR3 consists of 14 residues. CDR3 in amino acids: CASSLSGSHNEQFF. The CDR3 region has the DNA TGTGCCAGCAGTTTATCTGGGAGTCACAATGAGCAGTTCTTC.

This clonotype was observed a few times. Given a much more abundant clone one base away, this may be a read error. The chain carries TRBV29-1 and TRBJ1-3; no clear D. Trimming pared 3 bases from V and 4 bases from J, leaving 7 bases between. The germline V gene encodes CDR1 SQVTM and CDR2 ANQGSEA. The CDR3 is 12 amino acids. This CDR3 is CSVEEGGNTIYF. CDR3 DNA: TGCAGCGTTGAGGAAGGAGGAAACACCATATATTTT.

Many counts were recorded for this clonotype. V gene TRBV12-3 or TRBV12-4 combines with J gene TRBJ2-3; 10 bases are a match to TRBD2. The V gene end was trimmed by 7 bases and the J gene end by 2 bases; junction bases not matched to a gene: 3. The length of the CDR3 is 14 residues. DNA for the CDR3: TGTGCCAGCATCACTAGCGGGGACACAGATACGCAGTATTTT. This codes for CASITSGDTDTQYF.

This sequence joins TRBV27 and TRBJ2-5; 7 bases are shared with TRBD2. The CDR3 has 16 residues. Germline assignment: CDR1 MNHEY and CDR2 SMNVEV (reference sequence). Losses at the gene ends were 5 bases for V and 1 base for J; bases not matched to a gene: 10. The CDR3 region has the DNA TGTGCCAGCAGTAGTTTGACGGGAGGACCCCAAGAGACCCAGTACTTC. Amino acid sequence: CASSSLTGGPQETQYF.

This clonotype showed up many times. The CDR3 protein is CASRGGGPETQYF. CDR3 in DNA: TGTGCCAGCAGGGGGGGAGGACCGGAGACCCAGTACTTC. The chain has TRBV2 and TRBJ2-5, with D tentatively TRBD2 (6 bases). The CDR3 spans 13 residues. From germline, CDR1 is SNHLY and CDR2 FYNNEI. V was pared by 6 bases and J by 5 bases, with 13 bases between.

This chain's CDR3 is CASSTLAGSSYNEQFF. Written as DNA, the CDR3 is TGTGCCAGCAGCACCCTAGCGGGCAGCTCCTACAATGAGCAGTTCTTC. This chain uses TRBV3-1 with TRBJ2-1; the match to TRBD2 covers 8 bases. Germline trimming cut 5 bases from V and 0 bases from J; bases unmatched to any gene: 6. The CDR3 sequence is 16 residues long. The germline V gene has CDR1 LGHDT and CDR2 YNNKEL (reference sequence).

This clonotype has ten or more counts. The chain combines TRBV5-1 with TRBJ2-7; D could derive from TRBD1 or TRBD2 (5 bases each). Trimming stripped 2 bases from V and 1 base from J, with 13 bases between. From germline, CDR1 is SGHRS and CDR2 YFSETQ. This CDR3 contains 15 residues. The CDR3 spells CASSLGTTISYEQYF. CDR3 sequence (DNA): TGCGCCAGCAGCTTAGGGACCACAATATCCTACGAGCAGTACTTC.

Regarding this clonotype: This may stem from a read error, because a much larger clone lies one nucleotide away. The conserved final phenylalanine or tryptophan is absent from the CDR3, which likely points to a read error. CDR3 loop: CASSLEGQGYQPQHS. CDR3 DNA: TGTGCCAGCAGTTTAGAGGGACAGGGATATCAGCCCCAGCATTCT. V is TRBV28 and J is TRBJ1-5; TRBD1 agrees at 9 bases. V shed 2 bases, J shed 5 bases, and the junction held 4 bases outside the gene matches. This CDR3 comprises 15 residues. Germline CDR1 MDHEN, CDR2 SYDVKM.

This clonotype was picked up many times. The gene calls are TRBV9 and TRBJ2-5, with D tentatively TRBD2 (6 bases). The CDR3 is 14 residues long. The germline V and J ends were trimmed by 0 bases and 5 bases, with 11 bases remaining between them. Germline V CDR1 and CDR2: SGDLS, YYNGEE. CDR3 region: CASSVAGGTETQYF. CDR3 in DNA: TGTGCCAGCAGCGTAGCCGGCGGGACCGAGACCCAGTACTTC.